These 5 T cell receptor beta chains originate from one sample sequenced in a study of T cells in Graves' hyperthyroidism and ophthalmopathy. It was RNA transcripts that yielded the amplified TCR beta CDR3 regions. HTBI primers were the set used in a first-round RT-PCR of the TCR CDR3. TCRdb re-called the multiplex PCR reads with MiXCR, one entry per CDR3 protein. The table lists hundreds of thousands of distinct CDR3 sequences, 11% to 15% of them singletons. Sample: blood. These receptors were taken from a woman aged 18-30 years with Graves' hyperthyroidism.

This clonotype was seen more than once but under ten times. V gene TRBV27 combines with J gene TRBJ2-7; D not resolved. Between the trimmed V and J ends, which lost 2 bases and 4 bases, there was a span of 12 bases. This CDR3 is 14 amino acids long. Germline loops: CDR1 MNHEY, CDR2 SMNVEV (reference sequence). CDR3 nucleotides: TGTGCCAGCAGTTTAAGGGTCTTAGGTTACGAGCAGTACTTC. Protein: CASSLRVLGYEQYF.

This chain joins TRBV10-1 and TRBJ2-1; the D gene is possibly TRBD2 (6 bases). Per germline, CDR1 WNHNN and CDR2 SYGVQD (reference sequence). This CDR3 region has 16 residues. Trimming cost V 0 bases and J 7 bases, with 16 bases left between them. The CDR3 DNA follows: TGCGCCAGCAGTGAGTCGAACGGTTTTGGGAGGAATGAGCAGTTCTTC. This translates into CASSESNGFGRNEQFF.

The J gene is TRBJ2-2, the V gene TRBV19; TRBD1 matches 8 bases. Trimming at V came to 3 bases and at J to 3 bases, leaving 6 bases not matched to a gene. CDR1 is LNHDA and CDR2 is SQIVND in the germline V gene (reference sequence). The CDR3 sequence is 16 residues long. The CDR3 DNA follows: TGTGCCAGTAGTATTAACCAGGGGGCGGACACCGGGGAGCTGTTTTTT. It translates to CASSINQGADTGELFF.

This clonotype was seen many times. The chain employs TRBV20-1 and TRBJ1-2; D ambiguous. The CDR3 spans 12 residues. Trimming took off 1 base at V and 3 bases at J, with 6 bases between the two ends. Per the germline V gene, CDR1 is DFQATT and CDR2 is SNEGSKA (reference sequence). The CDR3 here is CSARGRDYGYTF. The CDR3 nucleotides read TGCAGTGCTAGAGGGCGGGACTATGGCTACACCTTC.

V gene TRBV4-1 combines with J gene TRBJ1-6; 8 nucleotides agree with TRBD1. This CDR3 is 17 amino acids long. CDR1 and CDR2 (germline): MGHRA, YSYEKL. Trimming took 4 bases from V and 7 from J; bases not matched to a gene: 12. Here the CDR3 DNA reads TGCGCCAGCAGCCCTACGCCGGGACAGGAGGGCAATTCACCCCTCCACTTT. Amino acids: CASSPTPGQEGNSPLHF.